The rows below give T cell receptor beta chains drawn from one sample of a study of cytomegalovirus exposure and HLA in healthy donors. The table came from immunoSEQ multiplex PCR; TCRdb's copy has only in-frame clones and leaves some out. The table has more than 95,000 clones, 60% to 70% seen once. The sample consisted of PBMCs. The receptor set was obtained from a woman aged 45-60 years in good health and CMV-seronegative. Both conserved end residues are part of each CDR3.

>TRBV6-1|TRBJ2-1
CASRELAGGHNEQFF
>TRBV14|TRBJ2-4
CASSQGTRLAKNIQYF
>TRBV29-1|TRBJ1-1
CSVEDLSGQWNTEAFF
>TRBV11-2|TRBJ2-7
CASSQERGSYEQYF
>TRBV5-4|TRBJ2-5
CASSTDRETQYF
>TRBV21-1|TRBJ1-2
CAMVFGGRTRGYTF
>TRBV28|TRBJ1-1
CASRKQGTHTEAFF
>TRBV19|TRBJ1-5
CASSWRQGSNQPQHF
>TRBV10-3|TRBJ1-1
CAISEQRAESEAFF
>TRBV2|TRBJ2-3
CASSEARVAGATDTQYF
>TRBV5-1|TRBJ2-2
CASRPSGVRTGELFF
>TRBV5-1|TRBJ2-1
CASSLHGTSGYNEQFF
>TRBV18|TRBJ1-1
CASSTGTGGTEAFF
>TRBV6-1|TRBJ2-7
CASSEGLASSYEQYF
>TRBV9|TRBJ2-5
CASSSLGLAGRETQYF
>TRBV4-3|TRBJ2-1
CASSQEVADYNEQFF
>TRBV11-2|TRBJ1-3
CASSLKLSGNTIYF
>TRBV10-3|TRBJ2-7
CAISDARGRYEQYF
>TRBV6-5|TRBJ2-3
CASSYSRGTDTQYF
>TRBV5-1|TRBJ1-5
CASRDNPNQPQHF
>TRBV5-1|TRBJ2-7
CASSLDPDSTYEQYF
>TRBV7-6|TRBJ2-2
CASSLVLIGDVNTGELFF
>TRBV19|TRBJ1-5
CASSIGWRGRTASNQPQHF
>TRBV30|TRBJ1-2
CAWSVPGPAYMRYTF
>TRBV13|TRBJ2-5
CASSLGLKGGVRGLQETQYF
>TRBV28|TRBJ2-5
CASSLRAGGPKTQYF
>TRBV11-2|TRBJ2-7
CASSLNLAGGSYEQYF
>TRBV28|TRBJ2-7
CASSRTSGALGEQYF
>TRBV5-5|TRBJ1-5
CASSLEPTGMRLYTNQPQHF
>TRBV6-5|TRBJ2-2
CASSYRPSGATGELFF
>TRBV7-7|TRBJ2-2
CASSLSSGSGTGELFF
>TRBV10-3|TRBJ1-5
CAISERELSNQPQHF
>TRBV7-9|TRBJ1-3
CASSLDSRSGNTIYF
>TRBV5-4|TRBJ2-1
CASSRDSGASSYNEQFF
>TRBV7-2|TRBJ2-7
CASSLQGYEQYF
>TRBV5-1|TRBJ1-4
CASSLWGQGGNEKLFF
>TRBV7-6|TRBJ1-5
CASSLDSGFNQPQHF
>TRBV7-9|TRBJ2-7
CASSSPGGSEYEQYF
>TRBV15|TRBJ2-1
CATSTDPAGEQFF
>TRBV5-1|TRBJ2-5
CASSAPTSGETQYF
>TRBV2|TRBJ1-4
CASVEQGANEKLFF
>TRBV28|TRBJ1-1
CASRETGTMNTEAFF
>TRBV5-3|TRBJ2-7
CARSLAAGQAYEQYF
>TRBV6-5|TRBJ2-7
CASSYGLAVYEQYF
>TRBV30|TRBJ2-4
CAWSIPGTMGNIQYF
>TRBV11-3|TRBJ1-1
CASSLEGGTEAFF
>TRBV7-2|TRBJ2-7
CASSLRLAGHEQYF
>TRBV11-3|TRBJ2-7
CASSLFGARSSYEQYF
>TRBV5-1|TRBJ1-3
CASSLTQGTGNTIYF
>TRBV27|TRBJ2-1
CASGTSGSYNEQFF
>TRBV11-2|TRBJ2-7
CASSGLGYEQYF
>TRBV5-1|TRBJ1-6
CASSLRTGDNSPLHF
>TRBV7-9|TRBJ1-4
CASSRTGIGEKLFF
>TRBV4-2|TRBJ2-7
CASRPGLVRGGRYF